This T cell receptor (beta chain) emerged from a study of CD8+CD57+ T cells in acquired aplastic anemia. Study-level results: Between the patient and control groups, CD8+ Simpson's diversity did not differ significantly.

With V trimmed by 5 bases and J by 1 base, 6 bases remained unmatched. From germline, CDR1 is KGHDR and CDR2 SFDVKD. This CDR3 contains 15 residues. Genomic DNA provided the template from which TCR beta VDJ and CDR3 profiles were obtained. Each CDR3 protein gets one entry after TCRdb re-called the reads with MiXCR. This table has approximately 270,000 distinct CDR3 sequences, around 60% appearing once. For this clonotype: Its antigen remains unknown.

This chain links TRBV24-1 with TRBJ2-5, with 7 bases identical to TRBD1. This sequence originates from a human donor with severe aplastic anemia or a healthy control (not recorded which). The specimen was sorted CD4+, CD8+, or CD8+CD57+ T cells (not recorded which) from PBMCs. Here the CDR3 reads CATSAGTDIQETQYF. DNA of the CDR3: TGTGCCACCAGTGCGGGGACAGACATCCAAGAGACCCAGTACTTC.